One and the same sample provided the 25 T cell receptor beta chains below, sequenced in a study of OX40 agonist ivuxolimab in advanced cancers. Libraries were prepared by immunoSEQ multiplex PCR; TCRdb keeps only in-frame clonotypes and omits some of them. This sample yields approximately 77,000 clones, of which about 90% are seen a single time; 0.53% belongs to the top ten. The sequenced sample was CD4+ or CD8+ T cells sorted from blood, obtained in a trial of the OX40 agonist ivuxolimab. The receptors here all came from an adult with an advanced solid tumor such as melanoma, head and neck, liver or kidney cancer.

This chain connects TRBV7-3 to TRBJ2-2; D is ambiguous. The V gene's germline CDR1 is SGHTA and CDR2 FQGTGA. V gave up 6 bases and J gave up 0 bases, with 8 bases separating them. This CDR3 has 14 residues. The CDR3 DNA is TGTGCCAGCAGGATCTCCACGAACACCGGGGAGCTGTTTTTT. The encoded protein is CASRISTNTGELFF.

The table lists this clone with a count of one. The rearrangement uses TRBV9 and TRBJ2-1; TRBD1 is a possible D gene (6 bases). The V end was cut by 3 bases, the J end by 6 bases, with 13 bases between. The CDR3 is 14 amino acids. Germline-derived CDR1 and CDR2 are SGDLS and YYNGEE. CDR3 loop: CASSGGGSPNEQFF. For the CDR3, the DNA is TGTGCCAGCAGCGGTGGGGGCTCTCCCAATGAGCAGTTCTTC. The full variable domain, its missing parts supplied by reference TRBV9 and TRBJ2-1, is DSGVTQTPKHLITATGQRVTLRCSPRSGDLSVYWYQQSLDQGLQFLIQYYNGEERAKGNILERFSAQQFPDLHSELNLSSLELGDSALYFCASSGGGSPNEQFFGPGTRLTVL.

This chain links TRBV7-4 with TRBJ2-7; D unclear. The V end was cut by 1 base, the J end by 2 bases, with 9 bases between. The CDR3 loop spans 14 amino acids. The germline CDR1 and CDR2 sequences are SGHVT and SQSDAQ. The CDR3 protein is CASSLVPTPYEQYF. The CDR3 nucleotides are TGTGCCAGCAGCTTAGTTCCTACCCCCTACGAGCAGTACTTC.

A few counts support this clone. The chain uses TRBV11-3 and TRBJ2-2; D unclear. The CDR3 contains 14 residues. The V and J ends lost 1 base and 3 bases respectively, with 6 bases between them. The germline CDR1 and CDR2 sequences are SGHNT and YENEEA. CDR3 region: CASSLAPHTGELFF. The CDR3 region has the DNA TGTGCCAGCAGCTTAGCCCCTCACACCGGGGAGCTGTTTTTT.

The V and J genes are TRBV5-5 and TRBJ1-3; D gene ambiguous. The germline gives CDR1 SGHKS, CDR2 YYEKEE (reference sequence). V was pared by 0 bases and J by 2 bases, with 9 bases between. This CDR3 region has 15 residues. In DNA form, the CDR3 reads TGTGCCAGCAGCTTGGTTAGTTCAGCTGGAAACACCATATATTTT. This codes for CASSLVSSAGNTIYF.

The chain recombines TRBV12-5 with TRBJ2-2; the match to TRBD1 covers 7 bases. The germline gives CDR1 LGHNT, CDR2 FRNRAP. Trimming cost V 5 bases and J 3 bases; bases outside gene matches: 6. This CDR3 has 15 residues. The CDR3 spells CASGQGDRYTGELFF. CDR3 nucleotide sequence: TGTGCTAGTGGTCAAGGGGACAGATACACCGGGGAGCTGTTTTTT.

The V and J genes are TRBV4-1 and TRBJ2-7; 10 bases fit TRBD2. The length of the CDR3 is 15 residues. The V segment lost 1 base and the J segment 6 bases; nucleotides outside the gene matches: 6. Per germline, CDR1 MGHRA and CDR2 YSYEKL. The CDR3 loop reads CASSQVGTSEPEQYF. For the CDR3, the DNA is TGCGCCAGCAGCCAAGTGGGGACTAGCGAACCCGAGCAGTACTTC.

This clone was detected only a few times. The V call is TRBV10-3, the J call TRBJ1-1; 9 positions match TRBD1. The junction had 8 bases not matched to a gene; V was cut back by 5 bases and J by 1 base. Looked up from germline, CDR1 is ENHRY and CDR2 is SYGVKD. The CDR3 consists of 16 residues. The CDR3 loop is CAISPGQGRGNTEAFF. For the CDR3, the DNA is TGTGCCATCAGTCCGGGACAGGGAAGGGGGAACACTGAAGCTTTCTTT.

This rearrangement joins TRBV5-5 to TRBJ1-1, with D unclear. Between the trimmed V and J ends, which lost 4 bases and 0 bases, there was a span of 7 bases. CDR3 length: 13 residues. Germline CDR1 SGHKS, CDR2 YYEKEE (reference sequence). CDR3 nucleotide sequence: TGTGCCAGCAGCCTTCAGATGAACACTGAAGCTTTCTTT. Translated: CASSLQMNTEAFF.

The chain carries TRBV28 and TRBJ1-5, with 11 bases that match TRBD1. J gave up 4 bases and V 8 bases, and 7 bases lay outside the gene matches. The V gene's germline CDR1 is MDHEN and CDR2 SYDVKM. CDR3 length: 15 amino acids. CDR3 sequence: CASWTGQGANQPQHF. Written as DNA, the CDR3 is TGTGCCAGCTGGACTGGACAGGGGGCTAATCAGCCCCAGCATTTT.

The chain is built from TRBV7-9 and TRBJ1-5; 7 bases are shared with TRBD1. Losses at the gene ends were 5 bases for V and 4 bases for J; bases not matched to a gene: 5. The germline V gene has CDR1 SEHNR and CDR2 FQNEAQ (reference sequence). This CDR3 spans 14 amino acids. This CDR3 reads CASSATGENQPQHF. The CDR3 DNA reads as TGTGCCAGCAGCGCCACAGGGGAAAATCAGCCCCAGCATTTT.

The chain recombines TRBV7-8 with TRBJ2-7; D is ambiguous. There are 14 residues in the CDR3. The V end lost 1 base, the J end lost 0 bases, and 7 bases lay between the germline ends. Germline V gene lookup returns CDR1 SGHVS and CDR2 FQNEAQ. The CDR3: CASSLEGFSYEQYF. The DNA for the CDR3 is TGTGCCAGCAGCTTAGAAGGGTTCTCCTACGAGCAGTACTTC. Full variable domain (outside the CDR3, taken from reference TRBV7-8 and TRBJ2-7): GAGVSQSPRYKVAKRGQDVALRCDPISGHVSLFWYQQALGQGPEFLTYFQNEAQLDKSGLPSDRFFAERPEGSVSTLKIQRTQQEDSAVYLCASSLEGFSYEQYFGPGTRLTVT.

This chain links TRBV30 with TRBJ1-1; D is perhaps TRBD1 (5 bases). V was clipped by 5 bases and J by 4 bases, with 17 bases between them. CDR1 and CDR2 from the germline V gene are GTSNPN and SVGIG (reference sequence). CDR3 length: 14 residues. The CDR3 DNA follows: TGTGCCTGGGCCAAAGGGGTCGTGGGCACTGAAGCTTTCTTT. This codes for CAWAKGVVGTEAFF.

This chain connects TRBV7-2 to TRBJ1-4; D call uncertain. Deletions cut 5 bases from V and 6 bases from J, with 13 bases between. CDR1 and CDR2 from the germline V gene are SGHTA and FQGNSA. CDR3 length equals 14 residues. The chain's CDR3 is CASSPRFRDEKLFF. For the CDR3, the DNA is TGTGCCAGCAGCCCCAGGTTTCGAGATGAAAAACTGTTTTTT.

The rearrangement joins TRBV30 to TRBJ1-2; tentatively, D is TRBD1 (5 bases). The CDR3 length is 12 residues. Germline values: CDR1 GTSNPN, CDR2 SVGIG (reference sequence). Trimming cost V 4 bases and J 6 bases, with 12 bases left between them. The CDR3 coding sequence is TGTGCCTGGACTAGGGGTTGGGATGGCTACACCTTC. It translates to CAWTRGWDGYTF.

A single count supports this clone. J is TRBJ2-7 and V is TRBV28; D not resolved. CDR1 MDHEN and CDR2 SYDVKM come from the germline V gene. With 5 bases removed from V and 4 bases from J, the gap between germline ends came to 6 bases. The CDR3 covers 11 residues. Here the CDR3 reads CASSPQYEQYF. DNA of the CDR3: TGTGCCAGCAGTCCCCAATACGAGCAGTACTTC.

This chain uses TRBV30 with TRBJ2-1; unclear D gene. Germline V gene data show CDR1 as GTSNPN and CDR2 as SVGIG (reference sequence). V dropped 2 bases and J dropped 5 bases, with 10 bases sitting between them. There are 13 residues in the CDR3. This CDR3 reads CAWSITPNNEQFF. Written as DNA, the CDR3 is TGTGCCTGGAGTATTACTCCAAACAATGAGCAGTTCTTC.

The chain combines TRBV18 with TRBJ1-1; perhaps TRBD1 as D (6 bases). Germline V CDR1 and CDR2: KGHSH, LQKENI. The CDR3 covers 13 residues. V was cut by 4 bases and J by 1 base, with 7 bases left in between. For the CDR3, the DNA is TGTGCCAGCTCACGGGACACGAACACTGAAGCTTTCTTT. It codes for CASSRDTNTEAFF.

The chain carries TRBV29-1 and TRBJ1-1; no definite D call. The length of the CDR3 is 13 residues. The V gene lost 8 bases and the J gene lost 0 bases, with 13 bases spanning the gap. Germline V lookup: CDR1 SQVTM, CDR2 ANQGSEA. Here the CDR3 DNA reads TGCAGCTTAGAAGGACGGCTGAACACTGAAGCTTTCTTT. Amino acids: CSLEGRLNTEAFF.

This clone was counted a single time. The chain employs TRBV6-1 and TRBJ2-7, with D perhaps matching TRBD2 (6 bases). Germline CDR1 and CDR2: MNHNS and SASEGT. Trimming removed 7 bases at V and 0 bases at J, with 16 bases between. CDR3 length equals 15 residues. The CDR3 coding sequence is TGTGCCAGCATCCTTTCGACCGGGGGCTCCTACGAGCAGTACTTC. Translating gives CASILSTGGSYEQYF.

The chain is built from TRBV23-1 and TRBJ2-4; maybe TRBD1 (6 bases). TRBV23-1 is known as an ORF, though its function is uncertain. CDR3 length equals 15 residues. The V end lost 2 bases, the J end lost 1 base, and 9 bases lay between the germline ends. CDR3 coding DNA: TGCGCCAGCAGTCAAGGACAGTTTGCCAAAAACATTCAGTACTTC. Translating it yields CASSQGQFAKNIQYF.

The chain couples TRBV11-2 to TRBJ2-2, with D perhaps TRBD1 or TRBD2 (5 bases each). V was pared by 3 bases and J by 5 bases, with 22 bases between. The CDR3 sequence is 18 residues long. Germline assignment: CDR1 SGHAT and CDR2 FQNNGV. The CDR3: CASSFLGRQYEGTGELFF. The CDR3 nucleotides read TGTGCCAGCAGCTTCCTGGGACGGCAATACGAGGGGACCGGGGAGCTGTTTTTT.

This clone was observed a few times. This chain connects TRBV28 to TRBJ1-3, with 9 bases that match TRBD1. Germline V CDR1 and CDR2: MDHEN, SYDVKM. This CDR3 has 15 amino acids. Trimming cost V 6 bases and J 10 bases; bases outside gene matches: 13. The CDR3 DNA follows: TGTGCCAGCAGCGAGACCGGGACAGGGCTCGAGACCATATATTTT. It is translated as CASSETGTGLETIYF.

About this clone itself: One end of the junction is discordant with germline, which a read error may explain. This chain connects TRBV7-7 to TRBJ2-3; no clear D. Germline loops: CDR1 SSHAT, CDR2 FNYEAQ (reference sequence). The CDR3 contains 16 residues. The CDR3 loop is CASSLGTRASTDTQYF. In nucleotides, the CDR3 is TGTGCTAGCAGCTTAGGAACACGAGCTAGCACAGATACGCAGTATTTT.

This clone was seen only once. V usage is TRBV7-3 and J usage is TRBJ2-1, with 7 positions matching TRBD1. The germline V gene has CDR1 SGHTA and CDR2 FQGTGA. The CDR3 loop spans 13 amino acids. V shed 4 bases and J 6 bases; nucleotides not matched to a gene: 3. This CDR3 reads CASSYDRVNEQFF. The CDR3 coding sequence is TGTGCCAGCAGCTACGACAGGGTCAATGAGCAGTTCTTC.